The 4 T cell receptor beta chains presented below share a single source sample, sequenced in a study of T-cell reconstitution after alpha-beta-depleted transplantation in children. Unique molecular identifiers were used in preparing the TCRbeta library. TCRdb itself ran the PCR reads through MiXCR, one entry per CDR3 protein. The sample includes some 600,000 distinct CDR3 sequences, around 16% of them seen just once. The sample consisted of PBMCs from the stem cell graft donor, taken from the stem cell graft. The receptors shown here come from a human donor who donated a stem cell graft to a child with acute myeloid leukemia.

The chain joins TRBV20-1 to TRBJ1-1, with a tentative D call TRBD1 (5 bases). There are 12 residues in the CDR3. CDR1 and CDR2 from the germline V gene are DFQATT and SNEGSKA (reference sequence). Trimming took off 5 bases at V and 10 bases at J, with 17 bases between the two ends. DNA of the CDR3: TGCAGTGCTCCGGACATTCTCGGAGGAGCTTTCTTT. Protein product: CSAPDILGGAFF.

Many counts were recorded for this clonotype. The V gene is TRBV29-1, the J gene TRBJ2-7; D possibly uses TRBD1 or TRBD2 (5 bases each). Germline values: CDR1 SQVTM, CDR2 ANQGSEA. The CDR3 contains 14 residues. V was trimmed by 1 base and J by 4 bases, leaving 14 bases between them. The CDR3, as DNA: TGCAGCGTTGAAGCGGGGACCCTCGGGTACGAGCAGTACTTC. It specifies CSVEAGTLGYEQYF.

This clonotype was counted between two and nine times. J is TRBJ2-3 and V is TRBV5-1, with 10 bases identical to TRBD1. From germline, CDR1 is SGHRS and CDR2 YFSETQ. The CDR3 is 18 residues long. V was pared by 4 bases and J by 1 base, with 12 bases of the junction left unmatched. The CDR3, as DNA: TGCGCCAGCAGCGGAACGACAGGGGGCGGGGGAGGCACAGATACGCAGTATTTT. Encoded protein: CASSGTTGGGGGTDTQYF. Complete variable domain (other parts from reference TRBV5-1 and TRBJ2-3): KAGVTQTPRYLIKTRGQQVTLSCSPISGHRSVSWYQQTPGQGLQFLFEYFSETQRNKGNFPGRFSGRQFSNSRSEMNVSTLELGDSALYLCASSGTTGGGGGTDTQYFGPGTRLTVL.

This clonotype was observed many times. J is TRBJ2-3 and V is TRBV29-1; no reliable D call. The germline V gene encodes CDR1 SQVTM and CDR2 ANQGSEA. V lost 4 bases to trimming and J lost 6 bases, with 11 bases between them. This CDR3 spans 12 amino acids. CDR3 loop: CSVAHGQDTQYF. The CDR3 nucleotides are TGCAGCGTTGCACATGGGCAGGATACGCAGTATTTT.